The 25 T cell receptor beta chains reported below all come from one sample, sequenced in a study of identical twins. TCRdb fed the 5' RACE reads into MiXCR, producing one record per CDR3 protein. The repertoire holds 300,000 to 350,000 distinct CDR3 sequences, with 10% to 15% as singletons. These data were also filed under a second study, of yellow fever vaccine responses in identical twins.

The specimen sequenced was CD8+ T cells sorted from blood. These receptor sequences come from a woman between 18 and 29 years old in good health.

This clonotype has at least ten counts. V is TRBV11-2 and J is TRBJ2-1, with 9 bases that match TRBD2. Trimming cost V 0 bases and J 2 bases; bases outside gene matches: 2. Germline V gene data show CDR1 as SGHAT and CDR2 as FQNNGV. The CDR3 sequence is 16 residues long. The CDR3 protein is CASSLEAGGAYNEQFF. The CDR3 nucleotides read TGTGCCAGCAGCTTAGAAGCGGGGGGTGCCTACAATGAGCAGTTCTTC.

The chain's CDR3 is CASSYNTPGPGELFF. CDR3 DNA: TGCGCCAGCAGCTACAACACTCCGGGACCCGGGGAGCTGTTTTTT. The gene calls are TRBV5-1 and TRBJ2-2; possibly TRBD1 or TRBD2 for D (5 bases each). Looked up from germline, CDR1 is SGHRS and CDR2 is YFSETQ. Trimming shortened V by 3 bases and J by 6 bases, and 15 bases separated the two germline ends. The CDR3 has 15 residues.

V and J are TRBV5-1 and TRBJ2-1; 11 bases line up with TRBD2. The J segment lost 4 bases and the V segment lost 4 bases, leaving 10 bases of the junction unmatched. The germline V gene has CDR1 SGHRS and CDR2 YFSETQ. The length of the CDR3 is 17 residues. The CDR3 loop is CASSPLTSGDAYNEQFF. The CDR3, as DNA: TGCGCCAGCAGCCCCTTGACTAGCGGGGACGCATACAATGAGCAGTTCTTC.

In this sample, this clonotype turned up a few times. This chain connects TRBV20-1 to TRBJ2-1; 8 nucleotides match TRBD1. Germline values: CDR1 DFQATT, CDR2 SNEGSKA (reference sequence). The CDR3 has 19 amino acids. J lost 4 bases, V lost 0 bases, and 17 bases had no gene match. CDR3 DNA sequence: TGCAGTGCTAGAGACCTAACACGACCCACGGGACAGGCTTACAATGAGCAGTTCTTC. This gives the protein CSARDLTRPTGQAYNEQFF.

This clonotype occurred many times. This chain links TRBV12-3 or TRBV12-4 with TRBJ1-3, with D perhaps matching TRBD1 (5 bases). The V end was cut by 6 bases, the J end by 4 bases, with 13 bases between. CDR3 size: 14 residues. CDR3 nucleotides: TGTGCCAGCAGGGATATAGGGGCCGGAAACACCATATATTTT. It encodes CASRDIGAGNTIYF.

The table lists this clonotype with a count of one. V gene TRBV4-1 combines with J gene TRBJ2-7; 10 bases are a match to TRBD2. The V gene end was trimmed by 4 bases and the J gene end by 7 bases; junction bases not matched to a gene: 10. This CDR3 is built from 15 residues. The germline gives CDR1 MGHRA, CDR2 YSYEKL. The DNA of the CDR3 is TGCGCCAGCAGCCTTCGGACTAGCGGTATACGGGAGCAGTACTTC. As protein: CASSLRTSGIREQYF.

The chain recombines TRBV5-1 with TRBJ2-5, with 11 bases identical to TRBD1. The CDR3 runs 15 residues. Trimming at V came to 1 base and at J to 5 bases, leaving 4 bases not matched to a gene. Looked up from germline, CDR1 is SGHRS and CDR2 is YFSETQ. This chain's CDR3 is CASSLRTGGWETQYF. The CDR3 DNA reads as TGCGCCAGCAGCTTGCGGACAGGGGGCTGGGAGACCCAGTACTTC.

This clonotype has at least ten counts. The chain has TRBV12-3 or TRBV12-4 and TRBJ2-1; 7 positions agree with TRBD1. This CDR3 is built from 18 residues. J lost 4 bases, V lost 3 bases, and 15 bases had no gene match. Here the CDR3 DNA reads TGTGCCAGCAGTTTCCCTCAGCCCCCGACAGGGCCTTACAATGAGCAGTTCTTC. It is translated as CASSFPQPPTGPYNEQFF.

This clonotype was seen more than once but under ten times. The DNA of the CDR3 is TGCGCCAGCAGTTCTACCGATGAGAGCTTCGAAAAACTGTTTTTT. Amino acids: CASSSTDESFEKLFF. V and J are TRBV5-1 and TRBJ1-4, with D unresolved. The V gene's germline CDR1 is SGHRS and CDR2 YFSETQ. The CDR3 totals 15 residues. V was shortened by 5 bases and J by 8 bases, with 19 bases between the two germline ends.

V is TRBV5-5 and J is TRBJ1-5; D gene unclear. The CDR3 totals 14 residues. V was trimmed by 2 bases and J by 2 bases, leaving 8 bases between them. CDR1 is SGHKS and CDR2 is YYEKEE in the germline V gene (reference sequence). CDR3 DNA: TGTGCCAGCAGCTTCCGCCCGGGCAATCAGCCCCAGCATTTT. This gives the protein CASSFRPGNQPQHF.

In regard to this clonotype: Since the CDR3 does not end with the conserved phenylalanine or tryptophan, this likely comes from a read error. This chain joins TRBV19 and TRBJ2-7, with D possibly being TRBD2 (6 bases). There are 16 residues in the CDR3. Looked up from germline, CDR1 is LNHDA and CDR2 is SQIVND (reference sequence). Trimming stripped 1 base from V and 6 bases from J, with 19 bases between. CDR3 loop: CASSIVEGQALGEQYL. The CDR3 bases are TGTGCCAGTAGTATAGTGGAGGGGCAGGCATTGGGCGAGCAGTACCTC.

The sample holds many counts of this clonotype. The CDR3, as DNA: TGTGCCAGCAGTCTGACAGGGGCCGCGAACACTGAAGCTTTCTTT. Encoded protein: CASSLTGAANTEAFF. This chain connects TRBV27 to TRBJ1-1; 8 positions agree with TRBD1. This CDR3 region has 15 residues. J lost 1 base, V lost 5 bases, and 6 bases had no gene match. Germline V gives CDR1 MNHEY, CDR2 SMNVEV (reference sequence).

The rearrangement uses TRBV6-5 and TRBJ1-4; no firm D call. The germline V gene has CDR1 MNHEY and CDR2 SVGAGI. Trimming took 2 bases from V and 6 from J, leaving 7 bases between them. CDR3 size: 13 residues. DNA of the CDR3: TGTGCCAGCAGTTACCCACCATATGAAAAACTGTTTTTT. It yields the protein CASSYPPYEKLFF.

This clonotype was observed at least ten times. The V and J genes are TRBV4-2 and TRBJ2-1; 7 bases map to TRBD2. Germline-derived CDR1 and CDR2 are LGHNA and YNFKEQ. The CDR3 totals 17 residues. With 0 bases clipped from V and 4 bases from J, the junction kept 9 bases outside the gene matches. CDR3 nucleotides: TGTGCCAGCAGCCAAGATTTCGGGCTAGCGGCGTACAATGAGCAGTTCTTC. It translates to CASSQDFGLAAYNEQFF.

The chain recombines TRBV2 with TRBJ1-1; D possibly corresponds to TRBD1 (6 bases). Trimming removed 3 bases at V and 1 base at J, with 15 bases between. CDR3 size: 16 residues. The germline V gene encodes CDR1 SNHLY and CDR2 FYNNEI. The CDR3 nucleotides are TGTGCCAGCAGTGATCGGGGGCGACCCCGGAACACTGAAGCTTTCTTT. This sequence encodes CASSDRGRPRNTEAFF.

The chain has TRBV7-9 and TRBJ2-2, with TRBD2 as a possible D gene (5 bases). CDR3 length equals 15 residues. Trimming took 5 bases from V and 2 from J, leaving 12 bases between them. The germline V gene has CDR1 SEHNR and CDR2 FQNEAQ (reference sequence). This CDR3 is CASSTLLVNTGELFF. The CDR3 region has the DNA TGTGCCAGCAGCACCCTACTAGTTAACACCGGGGAGCTGTTTTTT.

This clonotype occurred a few times. V is TRBV20-1 and J is TRBJ2-7; perhaps TRBD1 as D (5 bases). Germline V gene sequence: CDR1 DFQATT, CDR2 SNEGSKA (reference sequence). CDR3 size: 14 residues. The V and J ends lost 1 base and 0 bases respectively, with 10 bases between them. The CDR3 sequence is CSARAGHNSYEQYV. CDR3 nucleotides: TGCAGTGCTAGAGCAGGACATAACTCCTACGAGCAGTACGTC.

This clonotype was observed many times. V usage is TRBV28 and J usage is TRBJ2-1; D gene unclear. Deletions cut 0 bases from V and 2 bases from J, with 5 bases between. The CDR3 is made up of 14 amino acids. Germline V gene lookup returns CDR1 MDHEN and CDR2 SYDVKM. This CDR3 is CASSLWVTYNEQFF. DNA of the CDR3: TGTGCCAGCAGTTTATGGGTCACCTACAATGAGCAGTTCTTC. Using reference TRBV28 and TRBJ2-1 for the parts outside the CDR3, the full variable domain is DVKVTQSSRYLVKRTGEKVFLECVQDMDHENMFWYRQDPGLGLRLIYFSYDVKMKEKGDIPEGYSVSREKKERFSLILESASTNQTSMYLCASSLWVTYNEQFFGPGTRLTVL.

A few counts support this clonotype. The V call is TRBV5-5, the J call TRBJ2-7; TRBD2 matches at 11 bases. The germline gives CDR1 SGHKS, CDR2 YYEKEE (reference sequence). After removal of 5 bases from V and 3 bases from J, the junction contained 4 bases not matched to a gene. The CDR3 consists of 14 residues. CDR3 amino acids: CASSMTSGVYEQYF. The CDR3 bases are TGTGCCAGCAGTATGACTAGCGGGGTCTACGAGCAGTACTTC.

This clonotype was seen many times. The chain joins TRBV12-3 or TRBV12-4 to TRBJ1-1, with a tentative D call TRBD1 (5 bases). V lost 2 bases and J lost 2, with 15 bases in between. The CDR3 consists of 16 residues. Written as DNA, the CDR3 is TGTGCCAGCAGTTTAACGAGGCAGGGTCCCAACACTGAAGCTTTCTTT. Encoded protein: CASSLTRQGPNTEAFF.

This clonotype appeared a few times. The V and J genes are TRBV29-1 and TRBJ2-7; a weak D match, TRBD1 (5 bases). The V and J ends lost 3 bases and 1 base respectively, with 10 bases between them. Germline CDR1 SQVTM, CDR2 ANQGSEA. This CDR3 comprises 13 residues. CDR3 DNA sequence: TGCAGCGTTGAGCGCCAGGGTTCCTACGAGCAGTACTTC. Its translation is CSVERQGSYEQYF.

The chain's CDR3 is CSVVEGGRAGNEQFF. CDR3 DNA: TGCAGCGTTGTTGAGGGCGGGAGGGCCGGGAATGAGCAGTTCTTC. The chain uses TRBV29-1 and TRBJ2-1, with 9 positions matching TRBD2. The junction had 11 bases not matched to a gene; V was cut back by 4 bases and J by 7 bases. CDR1 SQVTM and CDR2 ANQGSEA come from the germline V gene. This CDR3 contains 15 residues.

This clonotype has only a few counts. The J gene is TRBJ1-1, the V gene TRBV6-1; D is ambiguous. V lost 7 bases and J 5 bases, leaving 17 bases between the germline ends. Germline V gene sequence: CDR1 MNHNS, CDR2 SASEGT. The CDR3 extends over 14 amino acids. This chain's CDR3 is CASIKFKTVTEAFF. In DNA, the CDR3 is TGTGCCAGCATTAAATTTAAGACCGTTACTGAAGCTTTCTTT.

This chain joins TRBV7-9 and TRBJ2-3; TRBD1 aligns across 9 bases. The junction had 7 bases not matched to a gene; V was cut back by 2 bases and J by 1 base. Germline CDR1 reads SEHNR; CDR2 reads FQNEAQ (reference sequence). The CDR3 consists of 17 residues. The CDR3 nucleotides read TGTGCCAGCAGCTTAAGGGGCCGGACAGGGGGCACAGATACGCAGTATTTT. This codes for CASSLRGRTGGTDTQYF. Filled out from reference TRBV7-9 and TRBJ2-3, the complete variable domain reads DTGVSQNPRHKITKRGQNVTFRCDPISEHNRLYWYRQTLGQGPEFLTYFQNEAQLEKSRLLSDRFSAERPKGSFSTLEIQRTEQGDSAMYLCASSLRGRTGGTDTQYFGPGTRLTVL.

This clonotype appeared many times. The chain is built from TRBV6-2 or TRBV6-3 and TRBJ2-1, with D hard to call. CDR1 and CDR2 (germline): MNHEY, SVGEGT. The germline V and J ends were trimmed by 0 bases and 0 bases, with 9 bases remaining between them. The CDR3 runs to 16 residues. The CDR3: CASSYSIWSSYNEQFF. CDR3 coding DNA: TGTGCCAGCAGTTACTCGATTTGGAGCTCCTACAATGAGCAGTTCTTC.